This section outlines one T cell receptor (beta chain) sequence together with its context. Its target is unknown. For the second PCR, which ran for roughly 6 to 11 cycles, a sample-barcoded 5' primer and a J-beta primer mix were used. TCRdb redid the calling of the 5' RACE reads with MiXCR, one entry per CDR3 protein. In the table there are 700,000 to 900,000 distinct CDR3 sequences, roughly 25% of which are singletons. These data come from a study of blood T cells in healthy people across ages. General study points: Unknown donor CMV status possibly confounded expanded clonotype changes. In older individuals, TCR beta diversity per million T cells was lower, falling roughly linearly with age.

This sample was also put to use in a study of T cells of mothers and their children. Turning to that study: A few mothers and their six children, all healthy Caucasians, donated. Not a single persistent microchimeric T cell clone was detected.

The receptor comes from a boy aged 10-17 years in good health. Sequenced: blood.

The CDR3 nucleotides read TGTGCCAGCAGGGGACTAGCGGGAATAACAGATACGCAGTATTTT. It translates to CASRGLAGITDTQYF. The V and J genes are TRBV6-6 and TRBJ2-3; TRBD2 agrees at 13 bases. Per germline, CDR1 MNHNY and CDR2 SVGAGI (reference sequence). This CDR3 has 15 residues. V shed 6 bases and J 3 bases; nucleotides not matched to a gene: 3.